This T cell receptor (beta chain) was captured in a study of blood T cells in healthy people across ages. A sample-barcoded 5' primer and a J-beta primer mix were used in a second PCR of roughly 7 to 12 cycles. From the 5' RACE reads, TCRdb called clonotypes with MiXCR, one entry per CDR3 protein. Altogether about 1,600,000 distinct CDR3 sequences are present, 42% being singletons, with the ten largest covering 7.9%. Material for sequencing was blood. This clonotype was obtained from a woman aged 18-29 years in good health.

DNA of the CDR3: TGTGCCAGCAGTGAAAACGGGGGCTACACCTTC. Its translation: CASSENGGYTF. The J gene is TRBJ1-2, the V gene TRBV25-1; D is unclear. Trimming left V 2 bases short and J 8 bases short, with 6 bases between. Germline V gene sequence: CDR1 MGHDK, CDR2 SYGVNS. This CDR3 region has 11 residues.